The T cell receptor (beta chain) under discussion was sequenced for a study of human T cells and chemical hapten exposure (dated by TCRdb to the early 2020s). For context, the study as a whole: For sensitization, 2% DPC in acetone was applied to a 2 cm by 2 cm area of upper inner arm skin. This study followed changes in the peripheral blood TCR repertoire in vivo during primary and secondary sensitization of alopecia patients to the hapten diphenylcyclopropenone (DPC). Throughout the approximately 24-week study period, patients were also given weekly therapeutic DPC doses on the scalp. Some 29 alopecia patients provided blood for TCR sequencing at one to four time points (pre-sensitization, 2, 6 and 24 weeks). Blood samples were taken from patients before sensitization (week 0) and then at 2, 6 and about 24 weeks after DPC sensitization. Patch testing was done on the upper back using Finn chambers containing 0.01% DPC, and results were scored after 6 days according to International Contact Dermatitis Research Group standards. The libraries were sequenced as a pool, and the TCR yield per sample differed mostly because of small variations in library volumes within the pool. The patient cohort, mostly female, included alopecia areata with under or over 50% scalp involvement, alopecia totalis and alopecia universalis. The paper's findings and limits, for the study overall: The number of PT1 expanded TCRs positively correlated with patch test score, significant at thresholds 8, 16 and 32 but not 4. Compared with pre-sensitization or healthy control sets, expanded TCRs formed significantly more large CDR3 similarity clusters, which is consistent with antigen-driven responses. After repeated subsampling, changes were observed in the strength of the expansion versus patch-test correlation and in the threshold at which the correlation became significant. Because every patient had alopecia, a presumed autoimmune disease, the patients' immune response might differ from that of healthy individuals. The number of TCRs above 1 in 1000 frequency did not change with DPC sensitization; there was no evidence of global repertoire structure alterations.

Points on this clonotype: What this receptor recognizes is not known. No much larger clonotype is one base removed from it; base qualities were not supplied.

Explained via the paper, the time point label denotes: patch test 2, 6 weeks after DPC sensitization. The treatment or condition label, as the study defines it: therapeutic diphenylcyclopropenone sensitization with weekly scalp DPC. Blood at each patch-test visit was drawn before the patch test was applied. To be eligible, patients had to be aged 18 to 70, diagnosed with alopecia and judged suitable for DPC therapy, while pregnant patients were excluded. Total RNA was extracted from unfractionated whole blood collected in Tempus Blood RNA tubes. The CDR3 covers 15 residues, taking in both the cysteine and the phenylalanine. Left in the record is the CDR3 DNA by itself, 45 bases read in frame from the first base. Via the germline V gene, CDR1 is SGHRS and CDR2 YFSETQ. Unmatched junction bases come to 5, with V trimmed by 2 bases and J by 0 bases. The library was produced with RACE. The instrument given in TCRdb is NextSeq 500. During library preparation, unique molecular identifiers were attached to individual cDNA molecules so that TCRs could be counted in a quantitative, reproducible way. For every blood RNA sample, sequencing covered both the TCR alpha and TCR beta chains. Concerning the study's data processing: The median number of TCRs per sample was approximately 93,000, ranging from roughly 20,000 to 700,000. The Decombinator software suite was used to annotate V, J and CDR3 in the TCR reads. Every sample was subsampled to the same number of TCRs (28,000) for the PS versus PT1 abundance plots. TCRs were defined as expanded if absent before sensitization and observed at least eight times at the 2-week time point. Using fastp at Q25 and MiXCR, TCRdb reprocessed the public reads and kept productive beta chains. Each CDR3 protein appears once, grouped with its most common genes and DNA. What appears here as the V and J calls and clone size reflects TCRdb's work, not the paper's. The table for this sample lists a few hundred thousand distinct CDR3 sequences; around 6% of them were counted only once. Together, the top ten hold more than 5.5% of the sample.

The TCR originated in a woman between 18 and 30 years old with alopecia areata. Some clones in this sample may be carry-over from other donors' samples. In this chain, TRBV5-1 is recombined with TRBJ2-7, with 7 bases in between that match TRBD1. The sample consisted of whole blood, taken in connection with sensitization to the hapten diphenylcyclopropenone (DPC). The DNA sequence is TGCGCCAGCAGCTTACAGGGGATCCCCTCCTACGAGCAGTACTTC. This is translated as CASSLQGIPSYEQYF.